This is a list of T cell receptor beta chains from one sample in a study of cytomegalovirus exposure and HLA in healthy donors. Sequenced by immunoSEQ multiplex PCR; TCRdb stores in-frame clones only, minus some. Here the sample spans approximately 110,000 clones, more than 60% being singletons. The material sequenced was PBMCs. Every receptor here comes from a woman aged 40-49 years in good health and CMV-seropositive. Each CDR3 is given with its conserved first and last residue. The D gene is left open where the match is weak. Where a row states a size, it is once, few, many or the class of an expanded clone; other rows omit it.

J gene,clone size,V gene,D gene,CDR3 protein,CDR3 DNA
TRBJ1-1,-,TRBV6-5,-,CASSFSMSGDTEAFF,TGTGCCAGCAGTTTCTCGATGTCAGGGGACACTGAAGCTTTCTTT
TRBJ2-6,-,TRBV4-3,-,CASSQDFTGSMAGANVLTF,TGCGCCAGCAGCCAAGATTTCACAGGGTCTATGGCTGGGGCCAACGTCCTGACTTTC
TRBJ1-2,-,TRBV13,-,CASSLGTGGYTF,TGTGCCAGCAGCTTAGGGACGGGAGGCTACACCTTC
TRBJ1-5,-,TRBV19,-,CASSRTPVGSQPQHF,TGTGCCAGTAGCCGCACCCCTGTGGGGAGTCAGCCCCAGCATTTT
TRBJ2-7,-,TRBV20-1,TRBD1,CSAPTGGEQYF,TGCAGTGCCCCGACAGGGGGCGAGCAGTACTTC
TRBJ1-1,-,TRBV5-1,-,CASKNQGMGTEAFF,TGCGCCAGCAAAAACCAGGGAATGGGGACTGAAGCTTTCTTT
TRBJ2-3,-,TRBV2,-,CASSQVSGTDTQYF,TGTGCCAGCAGTCAAGTGAGTGGCACAGATACGCAGTATTTT
TRBJ2-2,-,TRBV10-3,TRBD1,CAISDLGQGSTGELFF,TGTGCCATCAGTGATCTCGGACAGGGGTCCACCGGGGAGCTGTTTTTT
TRBJ2-3,few,TRBV4-2,TRBD2,CASSQGTSWGTDTQYF,TGTGCCAGCAGCCAGGGGACTAGTTGGGGCACAGATACGCAGTATTTT
TRBJ1-1,-,TRBV5-4,-,CASSATGLDEAFF,TGTGCCAGCAGCGCAACAGGGTTGGATGAAGCTTTCTTT
TRBJ2-3,-,TRBV5-1,TRBD1,CASSLTGALSTDTQYF,TGCGCCAGCAGCTTAACAGGGGCCCTAAGCACAGATACGCAGTATTTT
TRBJ2-6,few,TRBV27,-,CASSLFSLSGANVLTF,TGTGCCAGCAGTTTATTCTCCCTTTCTGGGGCCAACGTCCTGACTTTC
TRBJ2-7,-,TRBV6-1,-,CASSEMRYEQYF,TGTGCCAGCAGTGAAATGCGGTACGAGCAGTACTTC
TRBJ2-1,-,TRBV4-1,TRBD2,CASSHLAGGLGNEQFF,TGCGCCAGCAGCCACTTAGCGGGAGGGCTGGGGAATGAGCAGTTCTTC
TRBJ1-2,-,TRBV11-2,-,CASSLDRYGYTF,TGTGCCAGTAGCTTAGACCGGTATGGCTACACCTTC
TRBJ2-1,-,TRBV29-1,-,CSVLLDYHNEQFF,TGCAGCGTTCTCCTCGACTACCACAATGAGCAGTTCTTC
TRBJ2-7,-,TRBV14,TRBD1,CASSQDRDRGHEQYF,TGTGCCAGCAGCCAAGACCGGGACAGGGGTCACGAGCAGTACTTC
TRBJ2-2,-,TRBV9,-,CASSALGQLGELFF,TGTGCCAGCAGCGCCCTAGGACAGCTCGGGGAGCTGTTTTTT
TRBJ2-5,few,TRBV7-9,TRBD1,CSSSFTGGGETQYF,TGTTCCAGCAGTTTCACAGGGGGCGGGGAGACCCAGTACTTC
TRBJ1-1,-,TRBV2,TRBD1,CASRTHGTANTEAFF,TGTGCCAGCAGGACGCACGGGACAGCTAACACTGAAGCTTTCTTT
TRBJ2-1,-,TRBV13,-,CASSLGVTYNEQFF,TGTGCCAGCAGCTTAGGCGTAACCTACAATGAGCAGTTCTTC
TRBJ1-1,-,TRBV5-1,TRBD1,CASSFRQGQNTEAFF,TGCGCCAGCAGCTTCAGACAGGGACAGAACACTGAAGCTTTCTTT
TRBJ2-2,-,TRBV9,-,CASSVEGHELFF,TGTGCCAGCAGCGTAGAGGGACATGAGCTGTTTTTT
TRBJ2-4,-,TRBV5-1,-,CASSLALASKNIQYF,TGCGCCAGCAGCTTGGCGTTAGCGTCCAAAAACATTCAGTACTTC
TRBJ1-5,-,TRBV10-1,-,CASRHPSNQPQHF,TGCGCCAGCAGACATCCTAGCAATCAGCCCCAGCATTTT
TRBJ2-7,-,TRBV10-1,TRBD1,CASPPGGEYEQYF,TGCGCCTCCCCTCCAGGGGGAGAATACGAGCAGTACTTC
TRBJ2-2,-,TRBV6-5,-,CASSYIGGKNTGELFF,TGTGCCAGCAGTTACATTGGGGGGAAGAACACCGGGGAGCTGTTTTTT
TRBJ1-6,-,TRBV5-1,-,CASSLSGRNSPLHF,TGCGCCAGCAGCTTGAGCGGGAGAAATTCACCCCTCCACTTT
TRBJ2-1,once,TRBV2,-,CASRGRGTYNEQFF,TGTGCCAGCCGTGGGCGGGGCACCTACAATGAGCAGTTCTTC
TRBJ2-3,-,TRBV10-3,-,CAIGQTGGGTDTQYF,TGTGCCATCGGACAAACAGGGGGAGGGACAGATACGCAGTATTTT
TRBJ1-1,once,TRBV4-1,-,CASSHLPPGDTEAFF,TGCGCCAGCAGCCACCTACCCCCGGGGGACACTGAAGCTTTCTTT
TRBJ2-7,few,TRBV18,-,CASSLIQVYEQYF,TGTGCCAGCTCCCTAATCCAGGTTTACGAGCAGTACTTC
TRBJ1-2,-,TRBV13,-,CASSLGTANYGYTF,TGTGCCAGCAGCTTAGGGACTGCTAACTATGGCTACACCTTC
TRBJ2-3,few,TRBV11-2,-,CASRSGVSTDTQYF,TGTGCCTCCCGGTCAGGGGTAAGCACAGATACGCAGTATTTT
TRBJ1-4,once,TRBV28,TRBD1,CASSLFRWSPIVTGQGEGNEKLFF,TGTGCCAGCAGTTTGTTTCGCTGGTCCCCCATTGTAACGGGACAGGGTGAAGGTAATGAAAAACTGTTTTTT
TRBJ2-5,-,TRBV5-1,-,CASSLGLMETQYF,TGCGCCAGCAGCTTGGGGCTTATGGAGACCCAGTACTTC
TRBJ2-5,-,TRBV4-3,TRBD2,CASSQDRSPSGGAQETQYF,TGCGCCAGCAGCCAAGACCGGAGCCCTAGCGGGGGGGCCCAAGAGACCCAGTACTTC
TRBJ2-1,once,TRBV4-2,TRBD2,CASSQQAGGENEQFF,TGTGCCAGCAGCCAACAAGCGGGGGGGGAGAATGAGCAGTTCTTC
TRBJ2-2,-,TRBV18,-,CASSPNRANTGELFF,TGTGCCAGCTCACCAAACAGGGCGAACACCGGGGAGCTGTTTTTT
TRBJ2-1,-,TRBV7-9,TRBD1,CASSLVLGQGKNEQFF,TGTGCCAGCAGCTTAGTATTAGGACAGGGGAAAAATGAGCAGTTCTTC
TRBJ2-1,-,TRBV4-2,-,CASSPRGAISVVQFF,TGTGCCAGCAGCCCCCGCGGAGCCATATCCGTTGTGCAGTTCTTC
TRBJ2-3,-,TRBV6-6,-,CASNEQGRADTQYF,TGTGCCAGCAATGAGCAGGGGAGGGCAGATACGCAGTATTTT
TRBJ1-5,-,TRBV10-1,-,CASMSAWADNNQPQHF,TGCGCCAGTATGTCTGCGTGGGCCGACAACAATCAGCCCCAGCATTTT
TRBJ2-5,few,TRBV9,TRBD2,CASSVGWGGQETQYF,TGTGCCAGCAGCGTAGGATGGGGGGGCCAAGAGACCCAGTACTTC
TRBJ1-1,-,TRBV6-6,-,CASSLAVVTEAFF,TGTGCCAGCAGTTTGGCAGTGGTCACTGAAGCTTTCTTT
TRBJ2-3,-,TRBV9,TRBD2,CASSVEVGLAPDTQYF,TGTGCCAGCAGCGTAGAGGTCGGACTAGCCCCAGATACGCAGTATTTT
TRBJ1-4,few,TRBV7-9,-,CASSLVGEEEKLFF,TGTGCCAGCAGCTTAGTTGGGGAGGAGGAAAAACTGTTTTTT
TRBJ1-5,few,TRBV19,TRBD1,CATQPGQGYQPQHF,TGTGCCACCCAACCGGGACAGGGATATCAGCCCCAGCATTTT
TRBJ2-7,once,TRBV28,TRBD1,CASSLTGQSYEQYF,TGTGCCAGCAGTTTAACGGGACAGTCCTACGAGCAGTACTTC
TRBJ1-2,-,TRBV29-1,TRBD1,CSVERTGEPNGYTF,TGCAGCGTCGAACGGACAGGGGAACCAAATGGCTACACCTTC
TRBJ2-1,-,TRBV19,-,CASNTFSGTYNEQFF,TGTGCCAGTAACACTTTCTCCGGGACCTACAATGAGCAGTTCTTC
TRBJ1-2,-,TRBV14,TRBD1,CASSQDRWDRGHRPTYTF,TGTGCCAGCAGCCAAGATCGATGGGATAGGGGGCACCGGCCCACCTACACCTTC
TRBJ2-1,-,TRBV7-3,-,CASSLQPSGYNEQFF,TGTGCCAGCAGCTTACAACCCTCGGGGTACAATGAGCAGTTCTTC
TRBJ2-7,-,TRBV4-3,-,CASSQEDRLSPPEQYF,TGCGCCAGCAGCCAAGAGGACAGACTCAGTCCCCCCGAGCAGTACTTC
TRBJ2-7,-,TRBV5-1,TRBD2,CASSLRTGYTSGSSYEQYF,TGCGCCAGCAGCCTTCGGACAGGATATACTAGCGGGAGCTCCTACGAGCAGTACTTC
TRBJ2-7,-,TRBV28,-,CASGLYEQYF,TGTGCCAGTGGGCTCTACGAGCAGTACTTC
TRBJ1-2,-,TRBV15,-,CATSRDRGGYGYTF,TGTGCCACCAGCAGAGATAGGGGGGGCTATGGCTACACCTTC
TRBJ2-1,few,TRBV5-4,TRBD2,CASSMGLADEQFF,TGTGCCAGCAGCATGGGACTAGCGGATGAGCAGTTCTTC
TRBJ2-7,-,TRBV9,-,CASSGPGLLSSYEQYF,TGTGCCAGCAGCGGGCCGGGACTTCTGAGCTCCTACGAGCAGTACTTC